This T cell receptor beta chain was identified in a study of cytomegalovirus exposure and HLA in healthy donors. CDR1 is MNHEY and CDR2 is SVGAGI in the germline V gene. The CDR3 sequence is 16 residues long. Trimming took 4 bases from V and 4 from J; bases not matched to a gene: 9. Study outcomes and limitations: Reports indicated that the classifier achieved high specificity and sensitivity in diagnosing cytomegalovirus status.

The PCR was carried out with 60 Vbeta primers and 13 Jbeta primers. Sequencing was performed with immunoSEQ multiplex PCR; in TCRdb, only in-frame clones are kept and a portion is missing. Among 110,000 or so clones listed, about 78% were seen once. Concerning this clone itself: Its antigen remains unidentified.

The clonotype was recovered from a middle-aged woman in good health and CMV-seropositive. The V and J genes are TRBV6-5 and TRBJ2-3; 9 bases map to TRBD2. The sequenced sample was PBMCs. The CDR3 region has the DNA TGTGCCAGCAGTTTCCATAGCGGGGGTACGGCAGATACGCAGTATTTT. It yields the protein CASSFHSGGTADTQYF.